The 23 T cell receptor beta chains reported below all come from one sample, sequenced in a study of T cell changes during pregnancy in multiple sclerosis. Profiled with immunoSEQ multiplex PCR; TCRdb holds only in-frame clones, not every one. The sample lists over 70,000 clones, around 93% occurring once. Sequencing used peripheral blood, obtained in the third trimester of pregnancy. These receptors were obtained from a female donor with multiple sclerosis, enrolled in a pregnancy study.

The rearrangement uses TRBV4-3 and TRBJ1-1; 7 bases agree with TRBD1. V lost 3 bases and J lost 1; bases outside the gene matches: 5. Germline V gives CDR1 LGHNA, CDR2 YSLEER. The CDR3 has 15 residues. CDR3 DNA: TGCGCCAGCAGCCAGGGGACAGAACGGAACACTGAAGCTTTCTTT. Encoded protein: CASSQGTERNTEAFF.

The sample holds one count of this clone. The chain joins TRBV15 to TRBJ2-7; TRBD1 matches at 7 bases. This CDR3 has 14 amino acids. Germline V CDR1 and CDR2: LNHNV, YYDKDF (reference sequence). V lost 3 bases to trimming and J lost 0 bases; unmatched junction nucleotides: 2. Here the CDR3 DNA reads TGTGCCACCAGCAGGACAGGGAACTCCTACGAGCAGTACTTC. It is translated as CATSRTGNSYEQYF.

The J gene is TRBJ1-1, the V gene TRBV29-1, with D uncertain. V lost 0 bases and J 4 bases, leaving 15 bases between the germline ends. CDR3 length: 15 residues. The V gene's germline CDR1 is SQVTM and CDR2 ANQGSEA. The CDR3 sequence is CSVEDPMKSSTEAFF. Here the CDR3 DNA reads TGCAGCGTTGAAGACCCGATGAAAAGTAGCACTGAAGCTTTCTTT.

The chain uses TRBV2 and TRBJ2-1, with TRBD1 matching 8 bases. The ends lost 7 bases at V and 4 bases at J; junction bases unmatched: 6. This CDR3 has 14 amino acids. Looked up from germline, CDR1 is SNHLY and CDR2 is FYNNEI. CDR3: CASNRDRQYNEQFF. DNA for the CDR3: TGTGCCAGCAATAGGGACAGGCAGTACAATGAGCAGTTCTTC. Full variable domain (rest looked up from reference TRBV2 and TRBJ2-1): EPEVTQTPSHQVTQMGQEVILRCVPISNHLYFYWYRQILGQKVEFLVSFYNNEISEKSEIFDDQFSVERPDGSNFTLKIRSTKLEDSAMYFCASNRDRQYNEQFFGPGTRLTVL.

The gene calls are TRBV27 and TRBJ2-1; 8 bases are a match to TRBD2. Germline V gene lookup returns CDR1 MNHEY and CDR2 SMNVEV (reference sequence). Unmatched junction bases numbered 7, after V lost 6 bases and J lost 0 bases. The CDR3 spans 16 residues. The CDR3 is CASSPGLASSYNEQFF. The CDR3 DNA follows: TGTGCCAGCAGCCCTGGACTAGCTAGCTCCTACAATGAGCAGTTCTTC.

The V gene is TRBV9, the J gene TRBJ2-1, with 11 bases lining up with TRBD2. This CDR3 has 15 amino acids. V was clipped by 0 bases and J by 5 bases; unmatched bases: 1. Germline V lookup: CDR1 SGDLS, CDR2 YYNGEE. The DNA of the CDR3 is TGTGCCAGCAGCGTAGTGGGACTAGCGGACAATGAGCAGTTCTTC. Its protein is CASSVVGLADNEQFF.

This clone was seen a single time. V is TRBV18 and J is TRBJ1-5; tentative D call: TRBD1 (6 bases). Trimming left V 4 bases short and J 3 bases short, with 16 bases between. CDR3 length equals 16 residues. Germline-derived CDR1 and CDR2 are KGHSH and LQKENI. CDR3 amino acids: CASSLRDNEPNQPQHF. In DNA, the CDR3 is TGTGCCAGCTCACTACGGGACAACGAACCCAATCAGCCCCAGCATTTT.

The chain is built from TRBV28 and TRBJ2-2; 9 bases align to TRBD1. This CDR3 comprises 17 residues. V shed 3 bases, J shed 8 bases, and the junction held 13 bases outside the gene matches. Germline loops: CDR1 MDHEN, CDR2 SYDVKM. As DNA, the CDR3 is TGTGCCAGCAGTTTTAATAGATGGGACAGGGTAGCGGGGGAGCTGTTTTTT. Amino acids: CASSFNRWDRVAGELFF.

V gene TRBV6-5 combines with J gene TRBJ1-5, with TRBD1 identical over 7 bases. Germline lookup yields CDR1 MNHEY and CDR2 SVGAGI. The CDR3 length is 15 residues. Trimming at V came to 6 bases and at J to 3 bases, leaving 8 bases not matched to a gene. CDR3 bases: TGTGCCAGCAGCCCGGAGACAGGGTTCAATCAGCCCCAGCATTTT. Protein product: CASSPETGFNQPQHF.

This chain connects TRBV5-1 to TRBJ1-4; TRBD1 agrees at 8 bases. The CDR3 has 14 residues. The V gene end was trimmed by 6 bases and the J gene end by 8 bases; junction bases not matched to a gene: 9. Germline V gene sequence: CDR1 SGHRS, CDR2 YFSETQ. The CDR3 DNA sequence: TGCGCCAGCACTCTCGGGACAGGAGGGGAAAAACTGTTTTTT. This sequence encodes CASTLGTGGEKLFF. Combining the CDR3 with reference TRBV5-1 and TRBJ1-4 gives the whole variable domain KAGVTQTPRYLIKTRGQQVTLSCSPISGHRSVSWYQQTPGQGLQFLFEYFSETQRNKGNFPGRFSGRQFSNSRSEMNVSTLELGDSALYLCASTLGTGGEKLFFGSGTQLSVL.

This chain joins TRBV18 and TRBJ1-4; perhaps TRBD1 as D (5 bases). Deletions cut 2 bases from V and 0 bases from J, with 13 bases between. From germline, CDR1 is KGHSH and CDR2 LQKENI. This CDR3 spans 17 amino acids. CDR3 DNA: TGTGCCAGCTCACCAAAGCAGGGCTTTGCAACTAATGAAAAACTGTTTTTT. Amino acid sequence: CASSPKQGFATNEKLFF.

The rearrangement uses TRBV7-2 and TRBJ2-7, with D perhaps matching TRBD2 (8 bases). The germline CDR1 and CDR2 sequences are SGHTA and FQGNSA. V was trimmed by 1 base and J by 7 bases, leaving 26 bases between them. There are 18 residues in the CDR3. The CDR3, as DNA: TGTGCCAGCAGCTTAGGGGACAGTCCGGGACTAGGCCCTTGGGAGCAGTACTTC. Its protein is CASSLGDSPGLGPWEQYF.

CDR3 amino acids: CASSERLASYNEQFF. The CDR3 nucleotides read TGTGCCAGCAGTGAAAGACTAGCGAGTTACAATGAGCAGTTCTTC. The chain combines TRBV2 with TRBJ2-1, with TRBD2 matching over 8 bases. Germline-derived CDR1 and CDR2 are SNHLY and FYNNEI. The CDR3 is 15 amino acids. Germline trimming cut 2 bases from V and 4 bases from J; bases unmatched to any gene: 4.

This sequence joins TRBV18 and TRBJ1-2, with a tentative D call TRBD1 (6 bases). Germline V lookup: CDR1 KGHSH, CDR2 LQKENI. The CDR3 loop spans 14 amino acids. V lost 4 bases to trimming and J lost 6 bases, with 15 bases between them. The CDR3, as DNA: TGTGCCAGCTCACTCCAGGGGCAGGAGGATGGCTACACCTTC. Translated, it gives CASSLQGQEDGYTF. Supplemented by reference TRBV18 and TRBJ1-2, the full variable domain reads NAGVMQNPRHLVRRRGQEARLRCSPMKGHSHVYWYRQLPEEGLKFMVYLQKENIIDESGMPKERFSAEFPKEGPSILRIQQVVRGDSAAYFCASSLQGQEDGYTFGSGTRLTVV.

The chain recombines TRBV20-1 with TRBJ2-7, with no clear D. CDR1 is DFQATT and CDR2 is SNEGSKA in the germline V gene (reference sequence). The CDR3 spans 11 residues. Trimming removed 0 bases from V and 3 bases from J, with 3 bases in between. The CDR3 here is CSARDIYEQYF. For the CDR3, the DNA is TGCAGTGCTAGAGATATCTACGAGCAGTACTTC.

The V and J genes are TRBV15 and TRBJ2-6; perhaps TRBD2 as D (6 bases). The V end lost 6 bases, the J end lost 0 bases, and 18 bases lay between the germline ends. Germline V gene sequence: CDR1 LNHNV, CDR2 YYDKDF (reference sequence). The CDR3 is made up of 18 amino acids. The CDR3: CATSGGGPDFSGANVLTF. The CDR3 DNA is TGTGCCACCAGTGGAGGAGGGCCAGACTTCTCTGGGGCCAACGTCCTGACTTTC.

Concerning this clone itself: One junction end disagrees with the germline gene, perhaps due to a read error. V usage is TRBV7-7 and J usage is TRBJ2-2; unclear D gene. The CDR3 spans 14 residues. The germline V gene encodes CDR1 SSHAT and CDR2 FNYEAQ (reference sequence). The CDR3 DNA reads TGTGCTAGCAGCTTTAGAGCGTACGCCGGGGAGCTGTTTTTT. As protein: CASSFRAYAGELFF.

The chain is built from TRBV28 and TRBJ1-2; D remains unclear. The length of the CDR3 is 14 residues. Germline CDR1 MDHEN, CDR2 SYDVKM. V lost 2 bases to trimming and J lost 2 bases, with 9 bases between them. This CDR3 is CASSLGAGNYGYTF. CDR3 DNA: TGTGCCAGCAGTTTAGGAGCCGGAAACTATGGCTACACCTTC.

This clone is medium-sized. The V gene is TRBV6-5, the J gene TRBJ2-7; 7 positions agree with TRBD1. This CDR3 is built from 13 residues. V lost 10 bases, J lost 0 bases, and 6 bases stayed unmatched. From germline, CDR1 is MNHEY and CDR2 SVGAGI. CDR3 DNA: TGTGCCACTACAACAGGGGACTCCTACGAGCAGTACTTC. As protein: CATTTGDSYEQYF.

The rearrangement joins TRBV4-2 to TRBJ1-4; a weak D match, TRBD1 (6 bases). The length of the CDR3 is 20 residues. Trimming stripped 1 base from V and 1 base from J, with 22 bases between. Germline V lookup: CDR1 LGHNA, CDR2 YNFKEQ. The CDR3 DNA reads TGTGCCAGCAGCCAAGTGGTGGGATGGGGGCAGGGCTTAACTAATGAAAAACTGTTTTTT. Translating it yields CASSQVVGWGQGLTNEKLFF.

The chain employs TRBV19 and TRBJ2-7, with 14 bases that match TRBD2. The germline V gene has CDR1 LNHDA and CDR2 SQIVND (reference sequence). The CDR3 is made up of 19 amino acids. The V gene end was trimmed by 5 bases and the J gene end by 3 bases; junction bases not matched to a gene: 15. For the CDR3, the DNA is TGTGCCAGTAGTGGAAATCCGGGACTAGCGGGAGAGAGGGACTACGAGCAGTACTTC. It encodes CASSGNPGLAGERDYEQYF.

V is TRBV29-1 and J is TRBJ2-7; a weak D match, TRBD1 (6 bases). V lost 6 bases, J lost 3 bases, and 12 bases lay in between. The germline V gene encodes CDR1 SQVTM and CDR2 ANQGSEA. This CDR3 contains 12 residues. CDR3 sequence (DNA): TGCAGCGTGACAACAGGGAGCTACGAGCAGTACTTC. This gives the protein CSVTTGSYEQYF.

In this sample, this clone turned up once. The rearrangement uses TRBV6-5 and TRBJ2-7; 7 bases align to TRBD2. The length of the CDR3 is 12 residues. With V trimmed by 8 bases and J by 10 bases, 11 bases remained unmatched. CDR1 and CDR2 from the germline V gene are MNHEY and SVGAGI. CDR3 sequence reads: CASGTNSGGQYF. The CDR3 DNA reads TGTGCCAGCGGGACTAACTCCGGCGGTCAGTACTTC.